This T cell receptor beta chain is drawn from a study of CD8 T cells in Susac syndrome. The ends lost 6 bases at V and 6 bases at J; junction bases unmatched: 13. CDR1 and CDR2 from the germline V gene are SQVTM and ANQGSEA. This CDR3 has 14 amino acids. The RNA input was about 0.5 to 1 ug, and it was reverse transcribed with random hexamers. Multiplex PCR with immunoSEQ amplified the TCR beta CDR3 across 54 Vbeta and 13 Jbeta. Via MiXCR, TCRdb re-called the immunoSEQ multiplex PCR reads, giving one row per CDR3 protein. The sample lists 150,000 to 200,000 distinct CDR3 sequences, approximately 94% seen once, with approximately 0.098% in the top ten.

The chain joins TRBV29-1 to TRBJ2-7, with 8 bases that match TRBD1. Specimen: CD4+ T cells from PBMCs. The clonotype was recovered from a human donor in good health. CDR3: CSVAQGVLLGEQYF. The CDR3 DNA follows: TGCAGCGTCGCACAGGGGGTACTACTAGGCGAGCAGTACTTC.